One sample yielded the 24 T cell receptor beta chains listed below, sequenced in a study of blood T cell repertoires in COVID-19. Profiled with immunoSEQ multiplex PCR; TCRdb holds only in-frame clones, not every one. This sample carries about 340,000 clones, approximately 89% of them seen once, and the ten largest clones take 2.5% to 4%. Material: peripheral blood. These receptor sequences come from a woman between 18 and 29 years old who had recovered from COVID-19.

The rearrangement joins TRBV7-9 to TRBJ2-7, with a tentative D call TRBD2 (5 bases). The CDR3 has 15 residues. The V end was cut by 1 base, the J end by 2 bases, with 12 bases between. Looked up from germline, CDR1 is SEHNR and CDR2 is FQNEAQ (reference sequence). CDR3 coding DNA: TGTGCCAGCAGCTTAGGGCCTTTGGAGGCCTACGAGCAGTACGTC. Protein sequence: CASSLGPLEAYEQYV.

V gene TRBV11-3 combines with J gene TRBJ2-6; 7 bases align to TRBD1. Germline CDR1 SGHNT, CDR2 YENEEA. After removal of 7 bases from V and 3 bases from J, the junction contained 24 bases not matched to a gene. CDR3 length: 21 amino acids. In nucleotides, the CDR3 is TGTGCCAGCAACTCAGATCGACGTACGTCCCGGGACAGTCTTGGGGCCAACGTCCTGACTTTC. Translated, it gives CASNSDRRTSRDSLGANVLTF. Full variable domain (remainder filled in from reference TRBV11-3 and TRBJ2-6): EAGVVQSPRYKIIEKKQPVAFWCNPISGHNTLYWYLQNLGQGPELLIRYENEEAVDDSQLPKDRFSAERLKGVDSTLKIQPAELGDSAVYLCASNSDRRTSRDSLGANVLTFGAGSRLTVL.

V and J are TRBV13 and TRBJ2-1, with TRBD2 matching 11 bases. J lost 8 bases, V lost 4 bases, and 19 bases had no gene match. Per the germline V gene, CDR1 is PRHDT and CDR2 is FYEKMQ (reference sequence). The CDR3 length is 19 residues. The CDR3 sequence: CASSSRPMTSGDPRDEQFF. The DNA for the CDR3 is TGTGCCAGCAGCTCACGCCCTATGACTAGCGGGGACCCACGGGATGAGCAGTTCTTC.

The chain carries TRBV7-2 and TRBJ2-5; TRBD2 matches 8 bases. The trim removed 5 bases at V and 5 bases at J, leaving 7 bases unmatched. The CDR3 has 14 residues. In germline, CDR1 is SGHTA, CDR2 FQGNSA. This chain's CDR3 is CASSQTSAGETQYF. The CDR3 DNA reads as TGTGCCAGCAGCCAGACTAGCGCGGGGGAGACCCAGTACTTC.

The chain uses TRBV11-3 and TRBJ2-3, with no clear D. Deletions cut 2 bases from V and 0 bases from J, with 6 bases between. CDR3 length equals 14 residues. Germline lookup yields CDR1 SGHNT and CDR2 YENEEA. CDR3 DNA sequence: TGTGCCAGCAGCTTATCTGTTAGCACAGATACGCAGTATTTT. Residues: CASSLSVSTDTQYF.

This chain uses TRBV5-8 with TRBJ2-3, with D possibly matching TRBD2 (6 bases). The germline V gene encodes CDR1 SGHTS and CDR2 YDEGEE. Trimming shortened V by 4 bases and J by 1 base, and 13 bases separated the two germline ends. The CDR3 runs to 15 residues. The CDR3 bases are TGTGCCAGCAGCGGAGGGGCAGGAGGCACAGATACGCAGTATTTT. Translation gives CASSGGAGGTDTQYF.

CDR3 sequence: CASSGRGGEYTEAFF. CDR3 nucleotide sequence: TGTGCCAGCAGCGGGAGGGGGGGCGAATACACTGAAGCTTTCTTT. The chain carries TRBV5-4 and TRBJ1-1; tentative D call: TRBD1 (6 bases). The CDR3 extends over 15 amino acids. V was shortened by 4 bases and J by 3 bases, with 16 bases between the two germline ends. Germline CDR1 is SGHNT and CDR2 is YYREEE (reference sequence).

The sample holds a few counts of this clone. The chain has TRBV3-1 (or the pseudogene TRBV3-2) and TRBJ2-3, with TRBD2 identical over 14 bases. The trim removed 4 bases at V and 4 bases at J, leaving 7 bases unmatched. The CDR3 has 17 amino acids. The germline V gene encodes CDR1 LGHDT and CDR2 YNNKEL (reference sequence). The CDR3 spells CASSPGLAGVAADTQYF. CDR3 coding DNA: TGTGCCAGCAGCCCGGGACTAGCGGGAGTAGCGGCAGATACGCAGTATTTT.

The genes are TRBV3-1 (or the pseudogene TRBV3-2) and TRBJ1-2, with TRBD1 identical over 7 bases. The germline CDR1 and CDR2 sequences are LGHDT and YNNKEL (reference sequence). V dropped 0 bases and J dropped 5; count of bases not matched to a gene: 12. This CDR3 has 17 residues. For the CDR3, the DNA is TGTGCCAGCAGCCAAGATCTGCCAGGGGGAAGGTGGTATGGCTACACCTTC. Translation: CASSQDLPGGRWYGYTF.

The chain combines TRBV5-4 with TRBJ1-2; 7 bases fit TRBD1. The junction had 11 bases not matched to a gene; V was cut back by 4 bases and J by 5 bases. The CDR3 spans 15 residues. Germline CDR1 is SGHNT and CDR2 is YYREEE (reference sequence). CDR3 in amino acids: CASSGNTGTAYGYTF. The CDR3 nucleotides read TGTGCCAGCAGCGGAAATACCGGGACAGCATATGGCTACACCTTC.

This chain joins TRBV11-3 and TRBJ2-5; a possible D gene is TRBD2 (5 bases). CDR1 is SGHNT, CDR2 YENEEA, per germline. CDR3 length: 16 amino acids. V lost 5 bases and J lost 3, with 19 bases in between. In DNA form, the CDR3 reads TGTGCCAGCAGCCCTCGGACTGGTTGGGTGGAAGAGACCCAGTACTTC. It codes for CASSPRTGWVEETQYF.

The J gene is TRBJ2-2, the V gene TRBV4-3, with a possible D match to TRBD2 (5 bases). The V end was cut by 0 bases, the J end by 9 bases, with 11 bases between. Per germline, CDR1 LGHNA and CDR2 YSLEER. The CDR3 is made up of 14 amino acids. The CDR3, as DNA: TGCGCCAGCAGCCAAGATCGGGGTTACCGGGAGCTGTTTTTT. Translated, it gives CASSQDRGYRELFF.

This chain links TRBV24-1 with TRBJ2-2, with D maybe TRBD2 (5 bases). This CDR3 has 14 amino acids. V shed 5 bases and J shed 6 bases, with 12 bases lying between them. CDR1 and CDR2 (germline): KGHDR, SFDVKD. This CDR3 reads CATSGGRESGELFF. Written as DNA, the CDR3 is TGTGCCACCAGTGGAGGACGGGAATCCGGGGAGCTGTTTTTT.

This chain connects TRBV5-5 to TRBJ2-7; no clear D. The CDR3 contains 14 residues. CDR1 and CDR2 (germline): SGHKS, YYEKEE (reference sequence). Trimming shortened V by 1 base and J by 1 base, and 9 bases separated the two germline ends. The CDR3 reads CASSLWLASYEQYV. The CDR3 DNA is TGTGCCAGCAGCTTGTGGTTGGCTTCCTACGAGCAGTACGTC.

The gene calls are TRBV7-2 and TRBJ2-5, with TRBD2 identical over 10 bases. The germline V gene has CDR1 SGHTA and CDR2 FQGNSA. The CDR3 totals 16 residues. The trim removed 1 base at V and 4 bases at J, leaving 6 bases unmatched. The CDR3 coding sequence is TGTGCCAGCAGCTTAGGTGGACTAGCGGCCGCAGAGACCCAGTACTTC. Translation gives CASSLGGLAAAETQYF.

The chain joins TRBV7-2 to TRBJ1-2; 7 bases are shared with TRBD1. The germline V gene encodes CDR1 SGHTA and CDR2 FQGNSA. The CDR3 runs to 14 residues. V shed 2 bases and J 7 bases; nucleotides not matched to a gene: 7. The CDR3 reads CASSLIGGGAGYTF. CDR3 nucleotide sequence: TGTGCCAGCAGCTTAATTGGAGGGGGCGCTGGCTACACCTTC.

The chain employs TRBV27 and TRBJ2-5; D perhaps matches TRBD1 (5 bases). The CDR3 sequence is 13 residues long. Germline V gene lookup returns CDR1 MNHEY and CDR2 SMNVEV (reference sequence). The ends were cut back, 8 bases at V and 5 bases at J, with 15 bases in the middle. This CDR3 is CASRWGSQETQYF. CDR3 coding DNA: TGTGCCAGCCGCTGGGGCAGCCAGGAGACCCAGTACTTC.

The chain carries TRBV19 and TRBJ2-6; unclear D gene. The CDR3 spans 15 residues. V was pared by 3 bases and J by 2 bases, with 8 bases between. The germline V gene has CDR1 LNHDA and CDR2 SQIVND (reference sequence). CDR3 in DNA: TGTGCCAGTAGTATTATTCCTGCTGGGGCCAACGTCCTGACTTTC. Protein: CASSIIPAGANVLTF.

In the case of this clone: This may be a read error, as it is one base from a much larger clone. The same CDR3 can be traced to other DNA sequences in this sample. V gene TRBV11-2 combines with J gene TRBJ1-4; 8 nucleotides match TRBD1. The CDR3 sequence is 15 residues long. Losses at the gene ends were 3 bases for V and 5 bases for J; bases not matched to a gene: 5. Germline CDR1 and CDR2: SGHAT and FQNNGV. The CDR3 region is CASSFGTGINEKLFF. The CDR3 DNA follows: TGTGCCAGCAGCTTTGGGACAGGCATAAATGAAAAACTGTTTTTT.

This clone was found a few times. V is TRBV18 and J is TRBJ2-5; 15 bases agree with TRBD2. V lost 4 bases and J lost 3; bases outside the gene matches: 3. The CDR3 length is 16 residues. Looked up from germline, CDR1 is KGHSH and CDR2 is LQKENI. The CDR3 DNA reads TGTGCCAGCTCACAGGGACTAGCGGGAGGAGAAGAGACCCAGTACTTC. It encodes CASSQGLAGGEETQYF.

V gene TRBV9 combines with J gene TRBJ1-2; D unclear. CDR1 SGDLS and CDR2 YYNGEE come from the germline V gene. This CDR3 is built from 14 residues. Trimming took off 0 bases at V and 0 bases at J, with 6 bases between the two ends. The CDR3 sequence is CASSVGAPNYGYTF. The CDR3 bases are TGTGCCAGCAGCGTAGGGGCGCCTAACTATGGCTACACCTTC.

The chain employs TRBV5-1 and TRBJ2-1; 8 positions match TRBD2. Germline V lookup: CDR1 SGHRS, CDR2 YFSETQ. CDR3 length equals 17 residues. V shed 4 bases, J shed 1 base, and the junction held 10 bases outside the gene matches. The CDR3: CASSHALAGSSYNEQFF. CDR3 bases: TGCGCCAGCAGCCACGCCTTAGCGGGAAGTTCCTACAATGAGCAGTTCTTC.

The chain recombines TRBV7-9 with TRBJ2-1, with 12 bases identical to TRBD2. In germline, CDR1 is SEHNR, CDR2 FQNEAQ (reference sequence). J was trimmed by 4 bases and V by 2 bases; bases with no gene match: 0. This CDR3 is built from 15 residues. The CDR3: CASSLLAGGYNEQFF. For the CDR3, the DNA is TGTGCCAGCAGCTTACTAGCGGGAGGGTACAATGAGCAGTTCTTC.

The chain combines TRBV7-9 with TRBJ2-2; perhaps TRBD2 as D (5 bases). Trimming removed 7 bases from V and 11 bases from J, with 17 bases in between. The length of the CDR3 is 13 residues. Germline values: CDR1 SEHNR, CDR2 FQNEAQ (reference sequence). CDR3 sequence reads: CASTPAASQELFF. CDR3 coding DNA: TGTGCCAGCACTCCGGCGGCTAGCCAAGAGCTGTTTTTT.